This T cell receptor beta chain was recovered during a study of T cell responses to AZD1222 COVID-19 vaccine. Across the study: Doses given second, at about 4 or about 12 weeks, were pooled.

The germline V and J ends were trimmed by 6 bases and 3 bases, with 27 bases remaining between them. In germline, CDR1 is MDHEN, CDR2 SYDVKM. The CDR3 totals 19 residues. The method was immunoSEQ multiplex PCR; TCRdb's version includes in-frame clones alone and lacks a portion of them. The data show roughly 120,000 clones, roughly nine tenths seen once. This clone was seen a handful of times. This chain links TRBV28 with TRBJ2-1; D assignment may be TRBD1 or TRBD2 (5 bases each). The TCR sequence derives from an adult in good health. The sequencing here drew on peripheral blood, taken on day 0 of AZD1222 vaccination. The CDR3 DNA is TGTGCCAGCAGCCACCCCATACAACGGGGCAAATATGACTACAATGAGCAGTTCTTC. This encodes CASSHPIQRGKYDYNEQFF.